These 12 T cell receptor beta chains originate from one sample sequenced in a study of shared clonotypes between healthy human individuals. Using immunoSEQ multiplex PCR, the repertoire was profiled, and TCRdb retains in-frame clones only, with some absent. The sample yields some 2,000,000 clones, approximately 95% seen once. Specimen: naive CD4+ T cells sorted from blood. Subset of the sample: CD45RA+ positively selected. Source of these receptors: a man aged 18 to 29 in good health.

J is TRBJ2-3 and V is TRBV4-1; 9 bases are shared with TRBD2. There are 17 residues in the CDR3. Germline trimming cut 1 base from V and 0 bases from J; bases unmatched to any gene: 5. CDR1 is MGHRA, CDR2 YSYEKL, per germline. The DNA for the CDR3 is TGCGCCAGCAGCCAAGGTAGACTAGCGGAGAGCACAGATACGCAGTATTTT. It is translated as CASSQGRLAESTDTQYF.

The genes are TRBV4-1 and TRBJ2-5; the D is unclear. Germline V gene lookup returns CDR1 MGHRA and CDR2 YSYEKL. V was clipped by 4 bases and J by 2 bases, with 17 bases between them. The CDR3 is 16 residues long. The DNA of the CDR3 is TGCGCCAGCAGCCGGATCTACGGTAGGGCTCAAGAGACCCAGTACTTC. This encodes CASSRIYGRAQETQYF.

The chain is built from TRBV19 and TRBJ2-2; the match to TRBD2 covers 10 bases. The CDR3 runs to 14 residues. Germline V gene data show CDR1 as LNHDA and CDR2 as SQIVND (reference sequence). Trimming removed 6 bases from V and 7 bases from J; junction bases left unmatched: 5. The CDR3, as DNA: TGTGCCAGTAGCCCGACTAGCGGGCACGGGGAGCTGTTTTTT. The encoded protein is CASSPTSGHGELFF.

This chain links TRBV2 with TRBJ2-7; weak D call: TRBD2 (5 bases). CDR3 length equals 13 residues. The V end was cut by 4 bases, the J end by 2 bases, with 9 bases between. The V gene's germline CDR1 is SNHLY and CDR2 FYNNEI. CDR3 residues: CASSGGAPYEQYF. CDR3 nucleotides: TGTGCCAGCAGTGGGGGAGCCCCCTACGAGCAGTACTTC. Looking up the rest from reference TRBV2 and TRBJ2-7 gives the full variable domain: EPEVTQTPSHQVTQMGQEVILRCVPISNHLYFYWYRQILGQKVEFLVSFYNNEISEKSEIFDDQFSVERPDGSNFTLKIRSTKLEDSAMYFCASSGGAPYEQYFGPGTRLTVT.

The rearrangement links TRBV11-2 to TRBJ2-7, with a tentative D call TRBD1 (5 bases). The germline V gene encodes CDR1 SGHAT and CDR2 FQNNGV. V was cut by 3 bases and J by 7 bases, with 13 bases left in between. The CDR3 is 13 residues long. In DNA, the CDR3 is TGTGCCAGCAGCTTTTCGACAGTAGGGGAGCAGTACTTC. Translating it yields CASSFSTVGEQYF.

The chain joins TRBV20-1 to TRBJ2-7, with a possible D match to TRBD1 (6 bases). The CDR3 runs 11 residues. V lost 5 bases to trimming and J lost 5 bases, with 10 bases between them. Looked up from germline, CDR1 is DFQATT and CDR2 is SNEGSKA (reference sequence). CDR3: CSARQVDEQYF. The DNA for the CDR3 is TGCAGTGCTCGACAGGTGGACGAGCAGTACTTC.

CDR3 DNA sequence: TGTGCCATCAAGGGGGCAGGGGCTGGCTATGGCTACACCTTC. Translated, it gives CAIKGAGAGYGYTF. V usage is TRBV10-3 and J usage is TRBJ1-2; TRBD1 matches at 7 bases. The germline V gene encodes CDR1 ENHRY and CDR2 SYGVKD. The CDR3 runs to 14 residues. The trim removed 7 bases at V and 4 bases at J, leaving 9 bases unmatched.

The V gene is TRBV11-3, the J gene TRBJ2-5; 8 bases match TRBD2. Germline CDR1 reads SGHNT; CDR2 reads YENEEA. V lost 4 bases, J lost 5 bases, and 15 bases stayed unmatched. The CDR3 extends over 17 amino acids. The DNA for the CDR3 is TGTGCCAGCAGCTATAGAAGAACGACTAGCGCATCGGAGACCCAGTACTTC. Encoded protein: CASSYRRTTSASETQYF.

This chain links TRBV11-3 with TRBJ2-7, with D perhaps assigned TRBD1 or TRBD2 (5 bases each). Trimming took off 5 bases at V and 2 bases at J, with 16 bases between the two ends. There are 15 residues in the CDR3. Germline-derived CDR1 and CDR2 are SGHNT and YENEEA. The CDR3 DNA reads TGTGCCAGCAGCCTGGGGGTGGTCGGAACCTACGAGCAGTACTTC. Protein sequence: CASSLGVVGTYEQYF. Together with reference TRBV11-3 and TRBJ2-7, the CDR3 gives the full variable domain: EAGVVQSPRYKIIEKKQPVAFWCNPISGHNTLYWYLQNLGQGPELLIRYENEEAVDDSQLPKDRFSAERLKGVDSTLKIQPAELGDSAVYLCASSLGVVGTYEQYFGPGTRLTVT.

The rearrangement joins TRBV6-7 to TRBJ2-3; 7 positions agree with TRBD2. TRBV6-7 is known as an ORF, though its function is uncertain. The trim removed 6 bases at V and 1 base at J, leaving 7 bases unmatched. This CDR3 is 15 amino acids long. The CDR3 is CASSYGLDGTDTQYF. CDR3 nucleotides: TGTGCCAGCAGCTATGGACTAGACGGCACAGATACGCAGTATTTT.

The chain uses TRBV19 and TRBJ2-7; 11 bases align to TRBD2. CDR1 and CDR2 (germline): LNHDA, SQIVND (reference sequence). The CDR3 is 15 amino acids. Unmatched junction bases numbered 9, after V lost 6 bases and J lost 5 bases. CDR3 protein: CASSLTSGSRDEQYF. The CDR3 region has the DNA TGTGCCAGTAGCCTAACTAGCGGGAGTAGAGACGAGCAGTACTTC.

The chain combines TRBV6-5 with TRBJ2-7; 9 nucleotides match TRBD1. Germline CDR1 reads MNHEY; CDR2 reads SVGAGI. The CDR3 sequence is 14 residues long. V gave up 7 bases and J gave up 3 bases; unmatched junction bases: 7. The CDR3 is CASKRTGVVYEQYF. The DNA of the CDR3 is TGTGCCAGCAAACGGACAGGGGTGGTCTACGAGCAGTACTTC.